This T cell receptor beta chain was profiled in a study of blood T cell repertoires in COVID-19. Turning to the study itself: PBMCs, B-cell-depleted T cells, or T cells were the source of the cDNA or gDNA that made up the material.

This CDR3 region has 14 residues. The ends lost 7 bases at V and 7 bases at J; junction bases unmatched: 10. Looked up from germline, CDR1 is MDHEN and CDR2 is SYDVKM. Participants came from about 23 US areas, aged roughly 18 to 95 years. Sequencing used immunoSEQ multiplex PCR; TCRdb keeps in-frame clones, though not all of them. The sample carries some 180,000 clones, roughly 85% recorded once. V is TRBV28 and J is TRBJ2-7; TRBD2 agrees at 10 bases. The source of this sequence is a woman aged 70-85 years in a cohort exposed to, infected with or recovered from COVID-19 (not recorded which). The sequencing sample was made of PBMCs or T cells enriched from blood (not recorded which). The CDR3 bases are TGTGCCAGCATAAGGCTAGCGGGAGTTGGGGAGCAGTACTTC. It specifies CASIRLAGVGEQYF. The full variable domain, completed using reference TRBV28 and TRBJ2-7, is DVKVTQSSRYLVKRTGEKVFLECVQDMDHENMFWYRQDPGLGLRLIYFSYDVKMKEKGDIPEGYSVSREKKERFSLILESASTNQTSMYLCASIRLAGVGEQYFGPGTRLTVT.